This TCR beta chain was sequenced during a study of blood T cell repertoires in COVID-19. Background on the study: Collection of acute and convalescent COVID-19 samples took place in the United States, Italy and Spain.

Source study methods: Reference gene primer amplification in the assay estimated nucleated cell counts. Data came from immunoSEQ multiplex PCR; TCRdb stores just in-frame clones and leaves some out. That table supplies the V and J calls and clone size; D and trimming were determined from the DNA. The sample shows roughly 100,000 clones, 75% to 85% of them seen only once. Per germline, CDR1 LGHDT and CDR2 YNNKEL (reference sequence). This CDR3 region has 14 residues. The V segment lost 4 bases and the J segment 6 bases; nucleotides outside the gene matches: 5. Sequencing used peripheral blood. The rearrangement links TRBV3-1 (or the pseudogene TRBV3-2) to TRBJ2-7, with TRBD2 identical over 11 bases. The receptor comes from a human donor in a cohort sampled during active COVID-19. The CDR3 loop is CASSRLAGLSEQYF. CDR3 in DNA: TGTGCCAGCAGCCGACTAGCGGGACTCTCCGAGCAGTACTTC.